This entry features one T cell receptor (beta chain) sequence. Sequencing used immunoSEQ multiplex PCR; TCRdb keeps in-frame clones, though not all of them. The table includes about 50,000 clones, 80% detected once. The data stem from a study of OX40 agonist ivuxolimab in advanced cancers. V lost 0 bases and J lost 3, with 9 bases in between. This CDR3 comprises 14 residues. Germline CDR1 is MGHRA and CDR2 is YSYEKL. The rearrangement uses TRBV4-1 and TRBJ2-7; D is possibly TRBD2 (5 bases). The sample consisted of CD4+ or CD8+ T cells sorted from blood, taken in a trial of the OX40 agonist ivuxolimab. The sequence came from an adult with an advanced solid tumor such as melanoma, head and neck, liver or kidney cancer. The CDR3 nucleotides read TGCGCCAGCAGCCAAGATCGGGGTTACTACGAGCAGTACTTC. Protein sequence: CASSQDRGYYEQYF.